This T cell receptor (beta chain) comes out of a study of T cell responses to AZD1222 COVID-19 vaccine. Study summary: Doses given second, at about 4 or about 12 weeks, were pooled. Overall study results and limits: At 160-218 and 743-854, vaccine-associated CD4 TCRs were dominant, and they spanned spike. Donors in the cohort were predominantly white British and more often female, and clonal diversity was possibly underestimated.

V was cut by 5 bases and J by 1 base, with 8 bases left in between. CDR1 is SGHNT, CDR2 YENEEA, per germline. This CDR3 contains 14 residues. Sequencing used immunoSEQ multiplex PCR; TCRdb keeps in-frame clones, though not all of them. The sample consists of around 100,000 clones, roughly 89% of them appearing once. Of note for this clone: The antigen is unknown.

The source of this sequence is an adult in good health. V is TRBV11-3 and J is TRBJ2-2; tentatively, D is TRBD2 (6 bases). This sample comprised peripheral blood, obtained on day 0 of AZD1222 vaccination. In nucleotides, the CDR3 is TGTGCCAGCAGCCTCGGGAGGAACACCGGGGAGCTGTTTTTT. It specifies CASSLGRNTGELFF.